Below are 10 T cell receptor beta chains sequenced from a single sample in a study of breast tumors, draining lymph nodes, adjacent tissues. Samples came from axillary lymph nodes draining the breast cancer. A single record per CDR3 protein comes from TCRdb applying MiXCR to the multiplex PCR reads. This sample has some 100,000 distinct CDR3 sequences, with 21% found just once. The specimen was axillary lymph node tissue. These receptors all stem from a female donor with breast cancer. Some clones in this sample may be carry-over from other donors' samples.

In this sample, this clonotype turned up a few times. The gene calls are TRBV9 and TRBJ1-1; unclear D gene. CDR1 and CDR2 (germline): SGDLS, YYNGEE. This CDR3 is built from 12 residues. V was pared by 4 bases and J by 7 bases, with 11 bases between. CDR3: CASSTRFGEAFF. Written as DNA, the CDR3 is TGTGCCAGCAGCACTCGTTTCGGTGAAGCTTTCTTT.

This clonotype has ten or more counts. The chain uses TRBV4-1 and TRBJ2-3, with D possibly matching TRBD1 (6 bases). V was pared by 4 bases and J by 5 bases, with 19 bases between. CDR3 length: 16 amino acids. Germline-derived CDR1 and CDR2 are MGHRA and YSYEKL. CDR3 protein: CASSPPHRAGEDTQYF. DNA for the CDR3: TGCGCCAGCAGCCCACCCCACCGGGCAGGGGAAGATACGCAGTATTTT.

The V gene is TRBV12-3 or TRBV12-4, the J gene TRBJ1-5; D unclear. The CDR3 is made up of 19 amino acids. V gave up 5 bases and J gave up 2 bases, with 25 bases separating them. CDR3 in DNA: TGTGCCAGCAGTAATACTGACCGCGTTAGGATTGTCGGCAATCAGCCCCAGCATTTT. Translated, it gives CASSNTDRVRIVGNQPQHF.

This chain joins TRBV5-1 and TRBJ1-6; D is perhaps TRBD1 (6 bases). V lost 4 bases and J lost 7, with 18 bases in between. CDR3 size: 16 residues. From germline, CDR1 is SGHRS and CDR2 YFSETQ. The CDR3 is CASSAIQGPLNSPLHF. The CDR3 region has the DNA TGCGCCAGCAGCGCCATACAGGGCCCTCTCAATTCACCCCTCCACTTT. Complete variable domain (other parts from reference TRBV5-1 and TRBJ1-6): KAGVTQTPRYLIKTRGQQVTLSCSPISGHRSVSWYQQTPGQGLQFLFEYFSETQRNKGNFPGRFSGRQFSNSRSEMNVSTLELGDSALYLCASSAIQGPLNSPLHFGNGTRLTVT.

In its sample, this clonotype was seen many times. CDR3 region: CAISESGRRLGETQYF. The DNA for the CDR3 is TGTGCCATCAGTGAGTCGGGTCGAAGGCTAGGGGAGACCCAGTACTTC. The V call is TRBV10-3, the J call TRBJ2-5; unclear D gene. Germline CDR1 ENHRY, CDR2 SYGVKD. The germline V and J ends were trimmed by 0 bases and 5 bases, with 16 bases remaining between them. There are 16 residues in the CDR3.

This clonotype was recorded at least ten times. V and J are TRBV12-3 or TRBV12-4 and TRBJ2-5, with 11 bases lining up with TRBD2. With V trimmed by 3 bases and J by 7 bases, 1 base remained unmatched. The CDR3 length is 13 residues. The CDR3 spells CASSLGTSGTQYF. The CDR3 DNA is TGTGCCAGCAGTTTGGGGACTAGCGGGACCCAGTACTTC.

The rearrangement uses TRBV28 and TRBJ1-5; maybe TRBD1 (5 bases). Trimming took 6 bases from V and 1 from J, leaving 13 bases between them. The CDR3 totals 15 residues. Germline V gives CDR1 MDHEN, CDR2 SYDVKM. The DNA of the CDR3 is TGTGCCAGCAGAGACCCCACAGGAAGCAATCAGCCCCAGCATTTT. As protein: CASRDPTGSNQPQHF.

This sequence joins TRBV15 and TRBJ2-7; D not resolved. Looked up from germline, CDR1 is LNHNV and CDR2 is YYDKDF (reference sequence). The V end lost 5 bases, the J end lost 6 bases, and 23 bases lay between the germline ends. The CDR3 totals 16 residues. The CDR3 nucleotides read TGTGCCACCAGCGGCCGACTTTCCGACAACCCCTTCGAGCAGTACTTC. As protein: CATSGRLSDNPFEQYF. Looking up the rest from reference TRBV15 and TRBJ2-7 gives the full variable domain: DAMVIQNPRYQVTQFGKPVTLSCSQTLNHNVMYWYQQKSSQAPKLLFHYYDKDFNNEADTPDNFQSRRPNTSFCFLDIRSPGLGDTAMYLCATSGRLSDNPFEQYFGPGTRLTVT.

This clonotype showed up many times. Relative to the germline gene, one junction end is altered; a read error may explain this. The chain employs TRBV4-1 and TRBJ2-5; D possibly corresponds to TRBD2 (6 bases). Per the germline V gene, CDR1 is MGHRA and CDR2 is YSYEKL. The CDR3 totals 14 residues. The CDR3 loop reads CASSQVVPGGTRYF. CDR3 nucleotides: TGCGCCAGCAGCCAAGTGGTGCCCGGAGGGACCCGGTACTTC.

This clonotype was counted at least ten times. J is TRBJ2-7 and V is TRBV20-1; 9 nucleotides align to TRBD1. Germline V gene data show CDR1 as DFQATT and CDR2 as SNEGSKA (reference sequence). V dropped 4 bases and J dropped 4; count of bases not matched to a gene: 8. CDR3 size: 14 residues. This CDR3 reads CSATSGTGTYEQYF. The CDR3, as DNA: TGCAGTGCTACCTCCGGGACAGGGACTTACGAGCAGTACTTC.